The table lists the clone carrying this T cell receptor beta chain with many counts. Methods used by the authors: Counts of nucleated cells, estimated from reference gene primer amplification, were obtained. Data came from immunoSEQ multiplex PCR; TCRdb stores just in-frame clones and leaves some out. V and J calls plus clone size are reproduced from that table; the DNA served to infer D and trimming. The table shows some 340,000 clones, with approximately 89% occurring only once. Participants came from 24 US areas, aged about 18 to 89 years. This sample is drawn from a study of blood T cell repertoires in COVID-19. In the study overall: Sample material is recorded as cDNA or gDNA derived from T cells, B-cell-depleted T cells, or PBMCs.

Germline V gene sequence: CDR1 SGHAT, CDR2 FQNNGV. With V trimmed by 3 bases and J by 5 bases, 4 bases remained unmatched. The CDR3 spans 13 residues. The rearrangement joins TRBV11-2 to TRBJ2-7; TRBD1 agrees at 7 bases. The receptor was isolated from a woman in her 30s who had recovered from COVID-19. The sequencing input was PBMCs or T cells enriched from blood (not recorded which). The chain's CDR3 is CASSFEQGNEQYF. DNA for the CDR3: TGTGCCAGCAGCTTCGAACAGGGGAACGAGCAGTACTTC.